These 7 T cell receptor beta chains were all obtained from the same sample, sequenced in a study of regulatory T cells in long-lasting Graves disease. Documented time point: persistent/refractory GD, antithyroid drugs over 5 years with positive TRAb. TCR sequences were obtained from RNA taken from PBMCs. CDR3-region Arm-PCR and iRepertoire HTBI primers produced the TCR beta libraries. MiXCR, run by TCRdb on the multiplex PCR reads, gives a single entry per CDR3 protein. The sample yields roughly 500,000 distinct CDR3 sequences, about 22% seen once. Material: peripheral blood mononuclear cells (PBMCs), obtained when the disease was refractory, from a patient treated with antithyroid drugs. The receptors were sampled from a female donor with Graves disease.

This CDR3 is CASSYSLDTEAFF. The CDR3 DNA reads TGTGCCAGCAGTTACTCGTTGGACACTGAAGCTTTCTTT. V gene TRBV6-2 or TRBV6-3 combines with J gene TRBJ1-1; D remains unclear. This CDR3 has 13 residues. V gave up 0 bases and J gave up 3 bases, with 5 bases separating them. CDR1 and CDR2 from the germline V gene are MNHEY and SVGEGT.

The genes are TRBV20-1 and TRBJ2-2; 14 bases line up with TRBD2. The CDR3 is made up of 19 amino acids. Germline CDR1 is DFQATT and CDR2 is SNEGSKA (reference sequence). J gave up 3 bases and V 5 bases, and 14 bases lay outside the gene matches. CDR3 DNA: TGCAGTGCTCTAAAGCCGGGACTAGCGGGAGCCCTGGACACCGGGGAGCTGTTTTTT. Protein: CSALKPGLAGALDTGELFF.

This clonotype was seen ten or more times. V usage is TRBV6-1 and J usage is TRBJ1-5; D is unclear. V shed 10 bases and J shed 2 bases, with 15 bases lying between them. This CDR3 contains 14 residues. Germline lookup yields CDR1 MNHNS and CDR2 SASEGT. CDR3 residues: CAISPGDGNQPQHF. The CDR3 DNA is TGTGCCATCAGCCCCGGGGATGGCAATCAGCCCCAGCATTTT.

CDR3 DNA sequence: TGTGCCAGCAGCGTAGAGTCTGGTGGGGGCACTGAAGCTTTCTTT. This gives the protein CASSVESGGGTEAFF. The J gene is TRBJ1-1, the V gene TRBV9; a possible D gene is TRBD1 (5 bases). Trimming removed 0 bases from V and 4 bases from J, with 13 bases in between. This CDR3 contains 15 residues. Germline V gene lookup returns CDR1 SGDLS and CDR2 YYNGEE.

The chain links TRBV6-1 to TRBJ1-2; D is possibly TRBD1 (5 bases). V lost 3 bases to trimming and J lost 3 bases, with 14 bases between them. Germline CDR1 reads MNHNS; CDR2 reads SASEGT. The CDR3 is 15 residues long. The CDR3 loop is CASSDLGGNYYGYTF. In DNA, the CDR3 is TGTGCCAGCAGTGACCTCGGGGGAAACTACTATGGCTACACCTTC.

Ten or more counts support this clonotype. The chain joins TRBV11-1 to TRBJ1-4, with 7 bases lining up with TRBD1. The V and J ends lost 3 bases and 7 bases, in that order; junction bases with no gene match: 11. Germline V gives CDR1 SGHAT, CDR2 FQDESV (reference sequence). CDR3 length: 16 amino acids. CDR3 DNA: TGTGCCAGCAGCTTCCCGGGAGGGGGCGCAGGTGAAAAACTGTTTTTT. Residues: CASSFPGGGAGEKLFF.

This clonotype appeared a few times. The chain recombines TRBV19 with TRBJ2-5, with 7 bases aligning to TRBD1. The ends lost 7 bases at V and 2 bases at J; junction bases unmatched: 4. CDR1 is LNHDA and CDR2 is SQIVND in the germline V gene (reference sequence). The CDR3 runs to 13 residues. Here the CDR3 reads CASNTTGQETQYF. The CDR3 nucleotides read TGTGCCAGTAATACGACAGGGCAAGAGACCCAGTACTTC.